This TCR beta chain appears in the sequencing data of a study of PD-1 blockade in classical Hodgkin lymphoma. General study findings and limits: Baseline TCR diversity was reportedly lower in newly diagnosed patients than in healthy donors. It was reported as lower still in relapsed/refractory patients. The baseline diversity of complete responders showed similarity to that of newly diagnosed patients.

This clone was seen a few times. Its antigen is not identified. Each and every patient relapsed after autologous stem cell transplantation, and patients got differing brentuximab vedotin exposure. Best responses fell into complete response, partial response or progressive disease. Profiling relied on immunoSEQ multiplex PCR, and the TCRdb table lists in-frame clones only, not all of them. Here the sample spans about 16,000 clones, about 60% being singletons. The sample in question was peripheral blood mononuclear cells (PBMCs), obtained at baseline. This TCR derives from a human donor with classical Hodgkin lymphoma.

The CDR3 reads CASSFPGEQYF. Written as DNA, the CDR3 is TGTGCCAGCAGCTTTCCGGGAGAGCAGTACTTC. The genes are TRBV11-2 and TRBJ2-7; weak D call: TRBD2 (5 bases). V lost 3 bases, J lost 7 bases, and 7 bases lay in between. Germline CDR1 and CDR2: SGHAT and FQNNGV. CDR3 length: 11 amino acids.